Sequencing of this TCR beta chain was carried out in a study of control samples from healthy donors and cancer patients. Germline V lookup: CDR1 LNHDA, CDR2 SQIVND (reference sequence). The germline V and J ends were trimmed by 3 bases and 3 bases, with 11 bases remaining between them. This CDR3 contains 14 residues. The data were produced by immunoSEQ multiplex PCR, yet TCRdb's version contains in-frame clones alone and is incomplete. The sample comprises just over 150,000 clones, approximately 96% of which are singletons, and approximately 8% rests with the top ten. This chain connects TRBV19 to TRBJ1-2; possibly TRBD1 for D (6 bases). Sequenced: blood. The receptor was isolated from a woman aged 40 to 50 in good health. The CDR3 spells CASSMGGLYYGYTF. CDR3 sequence (DNA): TGTGCCAGTAGTATGGGGGGGCTTTACTATGGCTACACCTTC. Full variable domain (outside the CDR3, taken from reference TRBV19 and TRBJ1-2): DGGITQSPKYLFRKEGQNVTLSCEQNLNHDAMYWYRQDPGQGLRLIYYSQIVNDFQKGDIAEGYSVSREKKESFPLTVTSAQKNPTAFYLCASSMGGLYYGYTFGSGTRLTVV.